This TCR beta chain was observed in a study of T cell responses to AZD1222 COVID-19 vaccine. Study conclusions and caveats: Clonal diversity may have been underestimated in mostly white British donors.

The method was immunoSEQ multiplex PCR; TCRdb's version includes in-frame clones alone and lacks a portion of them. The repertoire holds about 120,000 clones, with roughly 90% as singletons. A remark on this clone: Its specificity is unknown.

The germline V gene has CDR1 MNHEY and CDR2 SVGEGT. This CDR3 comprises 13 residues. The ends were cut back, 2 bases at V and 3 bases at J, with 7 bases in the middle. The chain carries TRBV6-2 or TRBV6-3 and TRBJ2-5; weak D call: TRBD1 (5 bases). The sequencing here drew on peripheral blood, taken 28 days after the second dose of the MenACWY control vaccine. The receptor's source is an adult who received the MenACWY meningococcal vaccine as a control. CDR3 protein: CASSYAGKETQYF. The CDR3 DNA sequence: TGTGCCAGCAGTTACGCAGGGAAAGAGACCCAGTACTTC.